This T cell receptor (beta chain) was sequenced in a study of T cells in Graves' hyperthyroidism and ophthalmopathy. The diagnostic basis comprised clinical symptoms, serum thyroxine and TRAb, thyroid ultrasound and orbital computed tomography. The CDR3 loop spans 16 amino acids. The trim removed 6 bases at V and 8 bases at J, leaving 9 bases unmatched. Germline V gives CDR1 LNHDA, CDR2 SQIVND (reference sequence). General study points: Ophthalmopathy and stable hyperthyroidism were told apart by a 13 V-J model. With a median lead of roughly 6.8 months before onset, the model predicted ophthalmopathy. Most clonotypes that expanded in the thyroid above 0.001 also showed up in blood.

With respect to this clonotype: The target antigen is unknown.

Regions amplified from RNA transcripts were the TCR beta CDR3 regions. In the first-round RT-PCR of the TCR CDR3, the HTBI primer set was used. MiXCR, run by TCRdb on the multiplex PCR reads, gives a single entry per CDR3 protein. The table lists fewer than 650,000 distinct CDR3 sequences, over 45% of them singletons, with about 45% in the top ten. V is TRBV19 and J is TRBJ2-2; TRBD2 agrees at 13 bases. This clonotype was obtained from an adult woman with Graves' disease, either hyperthyroidism or ophthalmopathy (not recorded which). The sample was peripheral blood or thyroid tissue (not recorded which). Here the CDR3 reads CASRPPGLAGTGELFF. The CDR3 DNA reads TGTGCCAGTAGACCGCCGGGACTAGCGGGAACTGGGGAGCTGTTTTTT.